The subject of this entry is one T cell receptor beta chain. It has no known antigen specificity. There are no base qualities to consult, and no much larger clone falls within one base. The collaborating institutions used their own protocols to collect whole blood in K2EDTA tubes. Collaborator samples were shipped for TCRbeta analysis as frozen whole blood, isolated PBMCs, or DNA extracted from either sample type. This sample is part of a study of blood T cell repertoires in COVID-19 (dated by TCRdb to the early 2020s). Regarding the study in general: Samples from collaborators originated in the United States, Italy and Spain and spanned both the acute and convalescent phases of COVID-19. The material from the prospective study consisted of cDNA or gDNA derived from T cells, B-cell-depleted T cells, or PBMCs. Subjects who had been exposed to COVID-19, were actively infected with it, or had recovered from it provided the deeply sampled blood TCRbeta repertoires that made up the dataset. The repertoires were released in a freely available public database intended as a resource for research on the immune response to SARS-CoV-2. The samples were drawn from the first 160 participants of the ongoing ImmuneRACE study and from about 1,200 subjects provided by 6 global collaborators. Sample metadata almost always included a de-identified subject ID, COVID-19 status, age in years and sex. Where available, HLA class I and class II types were taken from metadata supplied by the sample provider and were not determined by assay-based typing.

TCRbeta CDR3 regions were amplified from genomic DNA using the immunoSEQ Assay, a bias-controlled multiplex PCR. Concerning the study's data processing: Within the assay, amplification of reference gene primers was used to estimate how many nucleated cells each sample contained. To quantify the absolute abundance of each unique TCRbeta CDR3 rearrangement, sequence reads were collapsed and filtered. Productive Simpson clonality was computed per sample as the square root of Simpson's diversity index over productive rearrangements. The table was pulled from immuneACCESS by TCRdb, which kept in-frame rearrangements only. Such tables lose some clones; where checked, under half of the loss comes from unresolved V genes, and the rest has no known cause. V and J calls and clone size are given by that table; D and trimming were obtained from the DNA. This sample lists tens of thousands of clones; about 83% were detected once. Jointly, the top ten make up 6% to 6.5% of the sample.

V and J lose 4 bases and 4 bases, and a span of 12 bases separates them. The germline V gene specifies MGHRA as CDR1 and YSYEKL as CDR2. There are 14 amino acids in the CDR3, from cysteine to phenylalanine inclusive. Solely the CDR3 DNA is kept, with 42 bases framed from the first base. General findings and caveats noted by the study authors: The amount of clinical and demographic metadata varied by source and participant and was provided uncurated.

The sample taken for sequencing was peripheral blood. The receptor's source is a human donor in a cohort sampled during active COVID-19. In this chain, TRBV4-1 is recombined with TRBJ2-3, with the D gene not clear enough to name. CDR3 region: CASSRVMLADTQYF. The nucleotides read TGCGCCAGCAGCCGCGTGATGCTGGCAGATACGCAGTATTTT.